This T cell receptor (beta chain) is drawn from a study of blood T cells in healthy people across ages. At the level of the study: Template switching retrieved approximately one barcoded beta molecule for each two T cells. The study, taken as a whole, reports: Because donor CMV status was unknown, expanded clonotype changes were possibly confounded.

This clonotype appeared many times. Its matching antigen is unknown. Next came a second PCR, run for about 7 to 12 cycles, which used a sample-barcoded 5' primer along with a J-beta primer mix. Each TCR beta cDNA got a 12-nucleotide random molecular identifier. TCRdb passed the 5' RACE reads through MiXCR, listing each CDR3 protein once. The sample has around 650,000 distinct CDR3 sequences; less than 40% are singletons. This CDR3 has 12 residues. The V segment lost 5 bases and the J segment 8 bases; nucleotides outside the gene matches: 3. The germline V gene has CDR1 MNHEY and CDR2 SMNVEV (reference sequence).

J is TRBJ1-2 and V is TRBV27, with 9 bases lining up with TRBD1. The specimen was blood. The TCR sequence derives from a woman older than 75 in good health. The CDR3 nucleotides are TGTGCCAGCAGTACAGGGGGCCAGGGCTACACCTTC. Its protein product is CASSTGGQGYTF.